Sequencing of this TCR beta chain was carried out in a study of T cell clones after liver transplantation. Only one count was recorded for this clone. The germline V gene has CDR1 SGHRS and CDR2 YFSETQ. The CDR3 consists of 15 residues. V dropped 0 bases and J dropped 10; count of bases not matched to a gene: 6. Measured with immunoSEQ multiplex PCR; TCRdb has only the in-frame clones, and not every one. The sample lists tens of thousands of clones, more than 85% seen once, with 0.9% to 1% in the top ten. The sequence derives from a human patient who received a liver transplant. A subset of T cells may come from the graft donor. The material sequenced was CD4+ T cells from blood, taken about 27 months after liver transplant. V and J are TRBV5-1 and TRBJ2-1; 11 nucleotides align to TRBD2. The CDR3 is CASSLELAGESEQFF. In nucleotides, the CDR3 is TGCGCCAGCAGCTTGGAACTAGCGGGAGAGAGCGAGCAGTTCTTC.